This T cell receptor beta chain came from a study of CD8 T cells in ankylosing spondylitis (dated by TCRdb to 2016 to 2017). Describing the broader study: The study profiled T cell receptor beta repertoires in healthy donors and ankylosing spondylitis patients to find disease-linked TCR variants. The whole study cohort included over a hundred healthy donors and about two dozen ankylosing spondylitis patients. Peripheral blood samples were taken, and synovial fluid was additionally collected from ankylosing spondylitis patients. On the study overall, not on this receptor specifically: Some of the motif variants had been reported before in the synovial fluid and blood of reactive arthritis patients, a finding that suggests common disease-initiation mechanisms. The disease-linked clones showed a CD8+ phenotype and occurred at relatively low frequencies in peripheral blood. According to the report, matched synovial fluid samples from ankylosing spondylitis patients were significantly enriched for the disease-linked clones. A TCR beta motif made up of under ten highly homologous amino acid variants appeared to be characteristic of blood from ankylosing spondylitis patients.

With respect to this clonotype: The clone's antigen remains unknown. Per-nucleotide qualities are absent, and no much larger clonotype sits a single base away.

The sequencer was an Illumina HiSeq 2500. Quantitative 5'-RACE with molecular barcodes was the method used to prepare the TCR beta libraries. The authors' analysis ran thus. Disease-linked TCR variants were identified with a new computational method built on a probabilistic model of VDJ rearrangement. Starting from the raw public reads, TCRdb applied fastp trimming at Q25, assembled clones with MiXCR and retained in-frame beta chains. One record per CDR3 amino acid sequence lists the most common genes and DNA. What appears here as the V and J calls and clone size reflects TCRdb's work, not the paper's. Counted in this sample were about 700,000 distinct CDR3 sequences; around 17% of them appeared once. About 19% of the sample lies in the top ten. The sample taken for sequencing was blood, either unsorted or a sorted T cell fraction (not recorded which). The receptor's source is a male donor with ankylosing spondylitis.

CDR3 loop: CASSYRGPNQPQHF. The nucleotides read TGTGCCAGCAGCTACAGGGGCCCCAATCAGCCCCAGCATTTT. The V gene is TRBV7-2 and the J gene is TRBJ1-5; the junction holds 7 bases that match TRBD1. CDR1 and CDR2 were assigned from the germline V gene as SGHTA and FQGNSA. After removal of 4 bases from V and 3 bases from J, the junction retains 3 bases not matched to a gene. The CDR3 runs 14 amino acids, cysteine and phenylalanine included. The only DNA kept is the CDR3, 42 bases in frame from the first base.